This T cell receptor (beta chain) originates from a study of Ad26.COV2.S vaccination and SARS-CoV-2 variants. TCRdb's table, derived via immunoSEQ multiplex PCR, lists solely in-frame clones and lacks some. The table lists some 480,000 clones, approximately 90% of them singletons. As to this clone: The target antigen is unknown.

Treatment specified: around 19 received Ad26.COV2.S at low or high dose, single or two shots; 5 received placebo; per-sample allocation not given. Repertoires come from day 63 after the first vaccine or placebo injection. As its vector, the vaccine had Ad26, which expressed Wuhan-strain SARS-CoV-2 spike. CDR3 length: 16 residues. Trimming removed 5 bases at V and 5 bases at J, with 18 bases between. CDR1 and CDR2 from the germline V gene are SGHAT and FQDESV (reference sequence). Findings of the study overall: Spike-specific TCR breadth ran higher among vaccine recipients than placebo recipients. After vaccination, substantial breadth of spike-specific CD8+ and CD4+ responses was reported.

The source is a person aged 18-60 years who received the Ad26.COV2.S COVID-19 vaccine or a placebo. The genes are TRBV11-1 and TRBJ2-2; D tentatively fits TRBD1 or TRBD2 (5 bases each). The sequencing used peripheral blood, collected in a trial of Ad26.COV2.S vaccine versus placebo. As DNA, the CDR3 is TGTGCCAGCAGCACAACCGGGACCACCAGGACCGGGGAGCTGTTTTTT. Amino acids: CASSTTGTTRTGELFF.